This entry lists 30 T cell receptor beta chains sequenced from one sample in a study of blood T cell repertoires in COVID-19. The data were produced by immunoSEQ multiplex PCR, yet TCRdb's version contains in-frame clones alone and is incomplete. The sample holds over 250,000 clones, 88% seen once. What was sequenced was peripheral blood. The receptors were sampled from a woman aged 70 to 79 with COVID-19, enrolled during active disease.

The rearrangement joins TRBV10-3 to TRBJ1-1, with D possibly being TRBD1 (6 bases). V lost 6 bases to trimming and J lost 12 bases, with 23 bases between them. This CDR3 has 14 amino acids. Per the germline V gene, CDR1 is ENHRY and CDR2 is SYGVKD. The CDR3 here is CAIRERDTGLSSFF. The DNA for the CDR3 is TGTGCCATCAGGGAACGGGACACCGGACTGTCGTCTTTCTTT.

The rearrangement joins TRBV4-2 to TRBJ2-7; 9 bases align to TRBD1. V trimming: 0 bases; J trimming: 9 bases; junction bases outside the gene matches: 12. In germline, CDR1 is LGHNA, CDR2 YNFKEQ. This CDR3 spans 16 amino acids. This CDR3 reads CASSQDPGQGGRGQYF. DNA of the CDR3: TGTGCCAGCAGCCAAGATCCGGGACAGGGTGGAAGGGGGCAGTACTTC.

J is TRBJ2-1 and V is TRBV19, with D maybe TRBD2 (7 bases). This CDR3 comprises 14 residues. Germline lookup yields CDR1 LNHDA and CDR2 SQIVND (reference sequence). The ends were cut back, 10 bases at V and 8 bases at J, with 21 bases in the middle. CDR3 coding DNA: TGTGCCACAAAAAGGGGGGGGGTTATCTATGAGCAGTTCTTC. Residues: CATKRGGVIYEQFF.

The chain links TRBV2 to TRBJ1-5; D not resolved. The germline gives CDR1 SNHLY, CDR2 FYNNEI. V gave up 0 bases and J gave up 4 bases, with 10 bases separating them. The CDR3 covers 15 residues. The CDR3 sequence: CASSEALRTNQPQHF. The CDR3 DNA reads TGTGCCAGCAGTGAAGCGCTGCGGACTAATCAGCCCCAGCATTTT. Full variable domain (missing parts from reference TRBV2 and TRBJ1-5): EPEVTQTPSHQVTQMGQEVILRCVPISNHLYFYWYRQILGQKVEFLVSFYNNEISEKSEIFDDQFSVERPDGSNFTLKIRSTKLEDSAMYFCASSEALRTNQPQHFGDGTRLSIL.

V usage is TRBV13 and J usage is TRBJ1-1, with a weak D call TRBD1 (6 bases). V lost 5 bases, J lost 5 bases, and 15 bases lay in between. Germline V gene lookup returns CDR1 PRHDT and CDR2 FYEKMQ (reference sequence). The CDR3 covers 14 residues. For the CDR3, the DNA is TGTGCCAGCAGCCTCTGGACAGTTGGGACTGAAGCTTTCTTT. Residues: CASSLWTVGTEAFF.

V and J are TRBV10-1 and TRBJ2-5; a possible D gene is TRBD1 (6 bases). The V end lost 2 bases, the J end lost 0 bases, and 16 bases lay between the germline ends. CDR3 length equals 17 residues. Germline V CDR1 and CDR2: WNHNN, SYGVQD (reference sequence). The CDR3 DNA follows: TGCGCCAGCAGTGAGCCCCACAGGGAGTGGGACCAAGAGACCCAGTACTTC. It codes for CASSEPHREWDQETQYF.

The chain links TRBV6-1 to TRBJ1-3; 8 nucleotides line up with TRBD1. V lost 2 bases and J lost 3; bases outside the gene matches: 6. Germline CDR1 reads MNHNS; CDR2 reads SASEGT. CDR3 length equals 16 residues. The CDR3 protein is CASSESRQGFGNTIYF. CDR3 nucleotides: TGTGCCAGCAGTGAATCTAGACAGGGGTTTGGAAACACCATATATTTT.

As for this clone: One junction end disagrees with the germline gene, perhaps due to a read error. The chain uses TRBV7-2 and TRBJ1-2; maybe TRBD1 (6 bases). The CDR3 covers 11 residues. Germline CDR1 reads SGHTA; CDR2 reads FQGNSA. The CDR3 reads CAISGDIGYTF. The DNA for the CDR3 is TGTGCCATCAGCGGGGACATCGGCTACACCTTC.

The chain couples TRBV11-3 to TRBJ2-7; 8 bases align to TRBD2. This CDR3 region has 17 residues. After removal of 0 bases from V and 2 bases from J, the junction contained 9 bases not matched to a gene. Looked up from germline, CDR1 is SGHNT and CDR2 is YENEEA. Here the CDR3 reads CASSLDPTAGAPYEQYF. The CDR3 DNA follows: TGTGCCAGCAGCTTAGATCCCACAGCGGGGGCCCCCTACGAGCAGTACTTC.

CDR3 in amino acids: CSVGDRPQHF. CDR3 sequence (DNA): TGCAGCGTCGGGGACAGGCCCCAGCATTTT. The chain is built from TRBV29-1 and TRBJ1-5; 7 nucleotides align to TRBD1. Germline V lookup: CDR1 SQVTM, CDR2 ANQGSEA. V trimming: 6 bases; J trimming: 9 bases; junction bases outside the gene matches: 2. CDR3 size: 10 residues.

The V and J genes are TRBV6-5 and TRBJ1-2; weak D call: TRBD1 (6 bases). Germline CDR1 MNHEY, CDR2 SVGAGI. The length of the CDR3 is 14 residues. The ends were cut back, 2 bases at V and 4 bases at J, with 11 bases in the middle. CDR3 sequence: CASSYADSGYGYTF. The CDR3 bases are TGTGCCAGCAGTTACGCGGACAGTGGCTATGGCTACACCTTC.

V usage is TRBV29-1 and J usage is TRBJ1-2; no reliable D call. The CDR3 consists of 11 residues. In germline, CDR1 is SQVTM, CDR2 ANQGSEA. Trimming cost V 6 bases and J 2 bases, with 7 bases left between them. This CDR3 is CSVESNYGYTF. The CDR3 DNA is TGCAGCGTAGAAAGCAACTATGGCTACACCTTC.

The chain has TRBV6-1 and TRBJ1-6, with TRBD1 as a possible D gene (5 bases). V lost 4 bases and J 7 bases, leaving 20 bases between the germline ends. Germline V gives CDR1 MNHNS, CDR2 SASEGT. There are 17 residues in the CDR3. CDR3 in amino acids: CASSVFRKWGENSPLHF. The CDR3 nucleotides are TGTGCCAGCAGTGTTTTTCGGAAGTGGGGGGAGAATTCACCCCTCCACTTT.

This sequence joins TRBV11-3 and TRBJ1-3, with D unclear. The CDR3 spans 13 residues. Germline CDR1 SGHNT, CDR2 YENEEA. The V and J ends lost 2 bases and 8 bases respectively, with 10 bases between them. The CDR3 loop is CASSLSVLDTIYF. The CDR3 DNA sequence: TGTGCCAGCAGCTTATCAGTTCTAGACACCATATATTTT.

This clone was seen once. This chain uses TRBV2 with TRBJ2-1; possibly TRBD1 for D (6 bases). The germline V gene encodes CDR1 SNHLY and CDR2 FYNNEI. The CDR3 spans 13 residues. Trimming stripped 7 bases from V and 7 bases from J, with 14 bases between. The DNA for the CDR3 is TGTGCCAGCAAGGGGGACGGCTTTAATGAGCAGTTCTTC. Translation gives CASKGDGFNEQFF.

In regard to this clone: Germline is not matched at one junction end, which may reflect a read error. V gene TRBV7-7 combines with J gene TRBJ1-1, with 9 nucleotides matching TRBD1. Germline CDR1 is SSHAT and CDR2 is FNYEAQ (reference sequence). The CDR3 spans 18 residues. The CDR3 coding sequence is TGTGCTAGCAGCTTAGTAGGGACAGGGTGGAGAATGAACACTGAAGCTTTCTTT. Translating it yields CASSLVGTGWRMNTEAFF.

V gene TRBV27 combines with J gene TRBJ1-5; weak D call: TRBD1 (5 bases). Trimming pared 3 bases from V and 7 bases from J, leaving 13 bases between. Germline values: CDR1 MNHEY, CDR2 SMNVEV (reference sequence). This CDR3 is built from 14 residues. The CDR3 sequence is CASSLSGNIQPQHF. CDR3 DNA: TGTGCCAGCAGTTTGTCAGGGAACATACAGCCCCAGCATTTT.

The genes are TRBV27 and TRBJ1-5; 8 bases line up with TRBD1. Germline CDR1 is MNHEY and CDR2 is SMNVEV (reference sequence). After removal of 1 base from V and 6 bases from J, the junction contained 11 bases not matched to a gene. The CDR3 is 17 amino acids. CDR3 sequence reads: CASSLFGAGGGGQPQHF. Written as DNA, the CDR3 is TGTGCCAGCAGTTTATTCGGCGCAGGGGGCGGAGGTCAGCCCCAGCATTTT.

The chain carries TRBV28 and TRBJ1-6; 8 bases line up with TRBD1. The CDR3 is 14 amino acids. The germline CDR1 and CDR2 sequences are MDHEN and SYDVKM. J was trimmed by 10 bases and V by 6 bases; bases with no gene match: 8. CDR3: CASRAPGGYSPLHF. Here the CDR3 DNA reads TGTGCCAGCAGGGCCCCAGGGGGCTACTCACCCCTCCACTTT.

This chain links TRBV7-9 with TRBJ1-1; 10 nucleotides agree with TRBD1. CDR3 size: 15 residues. Germline trimming cut 7 bases from V and 5 bases from J; bases unmatched to any gene: 10. The germline V gene encodes CDR1 SEHNR and CDR2 FQNEAQ (reference sequence). Here the CDR3 DNA reads TGTGCCAGCACCCAGACAGGGGGCGCGGGAACTGAAGCTTTCTTT. This encodes CASTQTGGAGTEAFF. The variable domain in full, completed from reference TRBV7-9 and TRBJ1-1, reads DTGVSQNPRHKITKRGQNVTFRCDPISEHNRLYWYRQTLGQGPEFLTYFQNEAQLEKSRLLSDRFSAERPKGSFSTLEIQRTEQGDSAMYLCASTQTGGAGTEAFFGQGTRLTVV.

This rearrangement joins TRBV27 to TRBJ1-3; D possibly corresponds to TRBD1 (5 bases). Germline-derived CDR1 and CDR2 are MNHEY and SMNVEV (reference sequence). This CDR3 comprises 14 residues. V was shortened by 3 bases and J by 4 bases, with 10 bases between the two germline ends. CDR3 DNA: TGTGCCAGCAGTTTGGCAGGGCAAGGAAACACCATATATTTT. Protein product: CASSLAGQGNTIYF.

CDR3 protein: CASSKGQGVSGANVLTF. Here the CDR3 DNA reads TGTGCCAGCTCAAAGGGACAGGGAGTCTCTGGGGCCAACGTCCTGACTTTC. J is TRBJ2-6 and V is TRBV18; 9 nucleotides line up with TRBD1. Germline CDR1 and CDR2: KGHSH and LQKENI. With V trimmed by 5 bases and J by 0 bases, 5 bases remained unmatched. The CDR3 runs 17 residues.

The V and J genes are TRBV19 and TRBJ1-1, with 7 bases lining up with TRBD1. This CDR3 has 13 amino acids. In germline, CDR1 is LNHDA, CDR2 SQIVND (reference sequence). The V and J ends lost 3 bases and 8 bases, in that order; junction bases with no gene match: 6. The CDR3 DNA is TGTGCCAGTAGTATTTTGCGGGACAGCGAAGCTTTCTTT. Encoded protein: CASSILRDSEAFF. The variable domain in full, completed from reference TRBV19 and TRBJ1-1, reads DGGITQSPKYLFRKEGQNVTLSCEQNLNHDAMYWYRQDPGQGLRLIYYSQIVNDFQKGDIAEGYSVSREKKESFPLTVTSAQKNPTAFYLCASSILRDSEAFFGQGTRLTVV.

The gene calls are TRBV11-3 and TRBJ2-1, with D unresolved. The germline V gene has CDR1 SGHNT and CDR2 YENEEA. Trimming removed 1 base at V and 9 bases at J, with 10 bases between. The CDR3 is 13 amino acids. For the CDR3, the DNA is TGTGCCAGCAGCTTAGGTGTCTACGGTGAGCAGTTCTTC. Protein: CASSLGVYGEQFF. Complete variable domain (other parts from reference TRBV11-3 and TRBJ2-1): EAGVVQSPRYKIIEKKQPVAFWCNPISGHNTLYWYLQNLGQGPELLIRYENEEAVDDSQLPKDRFSAERLKGVDSTLKIQPAELGDSAVYLCASSLGVYGEQFFGPGTRLTVL.

This chain connects TRBV30 to TRBJ2-7; 9 positions match TRBD2. In germline, CDR1 is GTSNPN, CDR2 SVGIG (reference sequence). The CDR3 is made up of 14 amino acids. The junction had 10 bases not matched to a gene; V was cut back by 4 bases and J by 6 bases. In DNA, the CDR3 is TGTGCCTGGAATCCCGGGACTAGCCTCCCCGAGCAGTACTTC. Residues: CAWNPGTSLPEQYF.

The J gene is TRBJ2-7, the V gene TRBV20-1; TRBD1 is a possible D gene (5 bases). V lost 3 bases, J lost 3 bases, and 21 bases lay in between. Germline V CDR1 and CDR2: DFQATT, SNEGSKA (reference sequence). There are 16 residues in the CDR3. The CDR3 reads CSASPTTGFPFYEQYF. CDR3 DNA: TGCAGTGCTAGTCCCACAACAGGCTTTCCCTTCTACGAGCAGTACTTC.

V is TRBV19 and J is TRBJ1-3; D is ambiguous. CDR1 is LNHDA, CDR2 SQIVND, per germline (reference sequence). The CDR3 sequence is 15 residues long. V lost 3 bases and J lost 0, with 9 bases in between. The CDR3 protein is CASSIPGISGNTIYF. CDR3 coding DNA: TGTGCCAGTAGTATTCCCGGGATCTCTGGAAACACCATATATTTT.

The chain employs TRBV6-5 and TRBJ1-2; D perhaps matches TRBD1 (6 bases). Germline CDR1 and CDR2: MNHEY and SVGAGI. V lost 0 bases and J lost 0, with 8 bases in between. There are 15 residues in the CDR3. CDR3 residues: CASSYSRGANYGYTF. CDR3 nucleotides: TGTGCCAGCAGTTACTCCAGGGGCGCTAACTATGGCTACACCTTC.

The V call is TRBV7-3, the J call TRBJ2-1; 9 positions match TRBD2. CDR3 length: 18 residues. Looked up from germline, CDR1 is SGHTA and CDR2 is FQGTGA. V was clipped by 5 bases and J by 5 bases; unmatched bases: 16. The CDR3 protein is CASSLAGSGSRRHNEQFF. The CDR3 region has the DNA TGTGCCAGCAGCCTGGCGGGTAGCGGGAGCCGTCGCCACAATGAGCAGTTCTTC.

This chain joins TRBV7-2 and TRBJ1-5; weak D call: TRBD1 (5 bases). The V gene's germline CDR1 is SGHTA and CDR2 FQGNSA. The CDR3 covers 16 residues. V lost 1 base, J lost 0 bases, and 10 bases lay in between. CDR3 sequence reads: CASSLGGGYSNQPQHF. CDR3 in DNA: TGTGCCAGCAGCTTAGGGGGGGGATATAGCAATCAGCCCCAGCATTTT. Full variable domain (outside the CDR3, taken from reference TRBV7-2 and TRBJ1-5): GAGVSQSPSNKVTEKGKDVELRCDPISGHTALYWYRQSLGQGLEFLIYFQGNSAPDKSGLPSDRFSAERTGGSVSTLTIQRTQQEDSAVYLCASSLGGGYSNQPQHFGDGTRLSIL.